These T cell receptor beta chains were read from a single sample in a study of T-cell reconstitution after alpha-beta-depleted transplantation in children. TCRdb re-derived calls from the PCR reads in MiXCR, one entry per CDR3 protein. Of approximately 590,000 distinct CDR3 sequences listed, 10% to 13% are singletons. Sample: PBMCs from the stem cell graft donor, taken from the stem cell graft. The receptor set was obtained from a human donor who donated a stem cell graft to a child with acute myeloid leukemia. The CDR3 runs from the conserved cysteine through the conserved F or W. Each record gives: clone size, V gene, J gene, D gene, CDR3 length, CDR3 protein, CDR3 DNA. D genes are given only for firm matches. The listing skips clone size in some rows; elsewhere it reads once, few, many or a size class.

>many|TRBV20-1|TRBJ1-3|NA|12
CSTRSSGNTIYF
TGCAGTACAAGGAGCTCTGGAAACACCATATATTTT
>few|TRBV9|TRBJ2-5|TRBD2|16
CASSAGLAGRQETQYF
TGTGCCAGCAGCGCCGGACTAGCGGGGCGCCAAGAGACCCAGTACTTC
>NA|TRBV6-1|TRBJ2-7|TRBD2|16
CASSPGLAGVSDEQYF
TGTGCCAGCAGCCCCGGACTAGCGGGAGTATCCGACGAGCAGTACTTC
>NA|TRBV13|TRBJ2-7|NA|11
CASSRLGEQYF
TGTGCCAGCAGCCGCTTGGGGGAGCAGTACTTC
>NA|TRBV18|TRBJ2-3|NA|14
CASSPTVGADTQYF
TGTGCCAGCTCACCCACCGTAGGAGCAGATACGCAGTATTTT
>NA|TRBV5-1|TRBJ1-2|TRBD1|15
CASSLSTGGADGYTF
TGCGCCAGCAGCCTTTCGACAGGGGGTGCGGATGGCTACACCTTC
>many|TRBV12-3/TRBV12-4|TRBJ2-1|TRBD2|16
CASSPELAGSYNEQFF
TGTGCCAGCAGTCCAGAACTAGCGGGATCCTACAATGAGCAGTTCTTC
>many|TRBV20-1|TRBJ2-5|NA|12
CSAREGAETQYF
TGCAGTGCTAGAGAAGGAGCGGAGACCCAGTACTTC
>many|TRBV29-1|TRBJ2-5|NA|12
CSVVRSQETQYF
TGCAGCGTTGTCCGTAGCCAAGAGACCCAGTACTTC
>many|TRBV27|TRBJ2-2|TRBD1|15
CASRLGTGGTGELFF
TGTGCCAGCAGGCTCGGGACAGGGGGCACCGGGGAGCTGTTTTTT
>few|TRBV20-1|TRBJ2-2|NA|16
CSARDRVGFYTGELFF
TGCAGTGCTAGAGATCGGGTGGGCTTCTACACCGGGGAGCTGTTTTTT
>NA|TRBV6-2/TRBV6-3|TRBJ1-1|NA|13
CATERGLNTEAFF
TGTGCCACTGAACGGGGGTTAAACACTGAAGCTTTCTTT
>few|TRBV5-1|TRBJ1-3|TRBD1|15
CASSLEGAGGNTIYF
TGCGCCAGCAGCTTGGAGGGGGCGGGTGGAAACACCATATATTTT
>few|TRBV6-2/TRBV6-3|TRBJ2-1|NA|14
CASSDRTSYNEQFF
TGTGCCAGCAGCGACAGGACCTCCTACAATGAGCAGTTCTTC
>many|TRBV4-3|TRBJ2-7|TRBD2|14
CASSQAGGPYEQYF
TGCGCCAGCAGCCAAGCGGGAGGGCCTTACGAGCAGTACTTC
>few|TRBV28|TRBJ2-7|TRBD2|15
CASSPPGLAGDEQYF
TGTGCCAGCAGTCCACCGGGACTAGCGGGGGACGAGCAGTACTTC
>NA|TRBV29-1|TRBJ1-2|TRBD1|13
CSVDLDRANGYTF
TGCAGCGTTGACCTGGACAGGGCCAATGGCTACACCTTC
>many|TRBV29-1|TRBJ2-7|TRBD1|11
CSASTGYEQYF
TGCAGCGCTTCGACAGGGTACGAGCAGTACTTC
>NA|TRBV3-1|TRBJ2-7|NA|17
CASSQSRGQTGISEQYF
TGTGCCAGCAGCCAATCCCGGGGGCAGACTGGGATCTCCGAGCAGTACTTC
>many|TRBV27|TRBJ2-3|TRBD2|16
CASSLSGDYPTDTQYF
TGTGCCAGCAGTTTATCGGGGGACTACCCCACAGATACGCAGTATTTT
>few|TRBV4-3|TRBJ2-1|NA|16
CASSHEAGTSYNEQFF
TGCGCCAGCAGCCATGAGGCCGGGACCTCGTACAATGAGCAGTTCTTC
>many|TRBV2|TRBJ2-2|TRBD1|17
CASSGGTGPPNTGELFF
TGTGCCAGCAGTGGGGGGACAGGACCTCCGAACACCGGGGAGCTGTTTTTT
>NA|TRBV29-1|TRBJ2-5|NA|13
CSVDRGSGETQYF
TGCAGCGTTGATCGAGGGAGTGGAGAGACCCAGTACTTC
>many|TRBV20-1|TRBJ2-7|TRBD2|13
CSAIPSGIYEQYF
TGCAGTGCTATACCTAGCGGGATTTACGAGCAGTACTTC
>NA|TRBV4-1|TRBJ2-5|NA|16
CASSPPGSGAQETQYF
TGCGCCAGCAGCCCGCCGGGGTCAGGGGCACAGGAGACCCAGTACTTC
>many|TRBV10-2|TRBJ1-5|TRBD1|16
CASSYLWTGGNQPQHF
TGCGCCAGCAGTTACCTATGGACAGGGGGCAATCAGCCCCAGCATTTT
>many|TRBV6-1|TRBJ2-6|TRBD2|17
CASRPLAGVSGANVLTF
TGTGCCAGCAGACCTTTAGCGGGGGTCTCTGGGGCCAACGTCCTGACTTTC
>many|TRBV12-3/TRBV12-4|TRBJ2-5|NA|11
CASGLTETQYF
TGTGCCAGTGGACTTACCGAGACCCAGTACTTC